This T cell receptor beta chain was observed in a study of control samples from healthy donors and cancer patients. This clone came up a few times. The V and J ends lost 4 bases and 0 bases respectively, with 11 bases between them. The CDR3 spans 15 residues. Looked up from germline, CDR1 is SGHRS and CDR2 is YFSETQ. The protocol was immunoSEQ multiplex PCR, while the TCRdb copy is restricted to in-frame clones and leaves out a portion. The table records around 130,000 clones, around nine tenths of them present only once. This TCR was sampled from a man aged 45-60 years with head and neck cancer. The chain joins TRBV5-1 to TRBJ2-1; no clear D. Sequencing was performed on PBMCs. As DNA, the CDR3 is TGCGCCAGCAGCATTACTACCGGCTCCTACAATGAGCAGTTCTTC. Its protein product is CASSITTGSYNEQFF.